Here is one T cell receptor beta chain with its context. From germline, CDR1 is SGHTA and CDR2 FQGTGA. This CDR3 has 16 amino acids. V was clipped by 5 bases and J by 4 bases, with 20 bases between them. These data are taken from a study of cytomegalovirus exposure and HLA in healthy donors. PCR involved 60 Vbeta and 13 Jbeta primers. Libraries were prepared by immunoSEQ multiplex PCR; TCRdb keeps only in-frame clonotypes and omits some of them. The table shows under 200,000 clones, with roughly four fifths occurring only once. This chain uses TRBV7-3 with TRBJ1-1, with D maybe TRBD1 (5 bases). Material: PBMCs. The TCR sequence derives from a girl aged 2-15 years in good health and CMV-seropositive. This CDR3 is CASSPDTLRQGTEAFF. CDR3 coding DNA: TGTGCCAGCAGCCCTGACACGTTGCGGCAGGGCACTGAAGCTTTCTTT.